The rows below give T cell receptor beta chains drawn from one sample of a study of identical twins. TCRdb recomputed calls from the 5' RACE reads with MiXCR, one row per CDR3 protein. Of roughly 1,500,000 distinct CDR3 sequences detected, about 30% appear once; the ten largest clones hold 0.27%. The sequenced material came from cord blood. The receptors were sampled from a newborn girl in good health. CDR3s include the opening cysteine and the closing phenylalanine or tryptophan. The order of the fields is V gene, clone size, D gene, J gene, CDR3 protein, CDR3 DNA. The D gene is left open where the match is weak. Part of the rows lack a size; the others show once, few, many or a class for expanded clones.

V: TRBV6-1
size: NA
D: TRBD1
J: TRBJ2-1
CDR3: CASSPRDRAFYNEQFF
DNA: TGTGCCAGCAGTCCCCGGGACAGGGCCTTTTACAATGAGCAGTTCTTC

V: TRBV5-1
size: NA
D: TRBD1
J: TRBJ2-7
CDR3: CASSVGQGHEQYF
DNA: TGCGCCAGCAGCGTCGGACAGGGACACGAGCAGTACTTC

V: TRBV12-3/TRBV12-4
size: NA
D: TRBD2
J: TRBJ2-5
CDR3: CASRTGGGNEQYF
DNA: TGTGCCAGCAGAACGGGAGGGGGAAATGAGCAGTACTTC

V: TRBV11-2
size: NA
D: NA
J: TRBJ2-7
CDR3: CASSLEGSSSYEQYF
DNA: TGTGCCAGCAGCTTAGAAGGGAGCAGCTCCTACGAGCAGTACTTC

V: TRBV9
size: NA
D: TRBD2
J: TRBJ2-3
CDR3: CASSVSSGRKADTQYF
DNA: TGTGCCAGCAGCGTAAGTAGCGGGAGGAAAGCAGATACGCAGTATTTT

V: TRBV4-1
size: NA
D: NA
J: TRBJ2-4
CDR3: CASSPLTPDIQYF
DNA: TGCGCCAGCAGCCCCCTGACTCCGGACATTCAGTACTTC

V: TRBV7-2
size: NA
D: NA
J: TRBJ1-6
CDR3: CASSPPLGRNPPLHF
DNA: TGTGCCAGCAGCCCTCCTCTGGGCAGGAATCCACCCCTCCACTTT

V: TRBV20-1
size: NA
D: NA
J: TRBJ2-1
CDR3: CSTTGTLYNEQFF
DNA: TGCAGTACGACCGGGACGTTGTACAATGAGCAGTTCTTC

V: TRBV25-1
size: NA
D: NA
J: TRBJ1-3
CDR3: CASSDNSGNTIYF
DNA: TGTGCCAGCAGTGACAACTCTGGAAACACCATATATTTT

V: TRBV20-1
size: NA
D: NA
J: TRBJ1-6
CDR3: CSARADRSSYNTPLHF
DNA: TGCAGTGCTAGGGCCGACAGAAGCTCCTATAATACACCCCTCCACTTT

V: TRBV15
size: few
D: NA
J: TRBJ1-3
CDR3: CATSRAGDTIYF
DNA: TGTGCCACCAGCAGAGCCGGGGACACCATATATTTT

V: TRBV4-2
size: few
D: NA
J: TRBJ2-3
CDR3: CASSQDTQKDTQYF
DNA: TGTGCCAGCAGCCAAGATACGCAGAAAGATACGCAGTATTTT

V: TRBV29-1
size: many
D: TRBD2
J: TRBJ2-4
CDR3: CSVEVFGLAREYIQYF
DNA: TGCAGCGTTGAAGTCTTCGGACTAGCCAGGGAGTACATTCAGTACTTC

V: TRBV13
size: NA
D: NA
J: TRBJ1-4
CDR3: CASSLTGSKNEKLFF
DNA: TGTGCCAGCAGCTTAACAGGGAGCAAGAATGAAAAACTGTTTTTT

V: TRBV21-1
size: few
D: NA
J: TRBJ1-6
CDR3: CASSKVVSKDSPPHF
DNA: TGTGCCAGCAGCAAAGTAGTTTCGAAGGATTCACCCCCCCACTTT

V: TRBV20-1
size: NA
D: NA
J: TRBJ1-1
CDR3: CSAPQTENTEAFF
DNA: TGCAGTGCTCCCCAGACAGAGAACACTGAAGCTTTCTTT

V: TRBV7-2
size: few
D: NA
J: TRBJ2-7
CDR3: CASSLYVETYEQYF
DNA: TGTGCCAGCAGCTTATATGTGGAGACCTACGAGCAGTACTTC

V: TRBV5-1
size: NA
D: TRBD1
J: TRBJ2-4
CDR3: CASGSGQEVGKNIQYF
DNA: TGCGCCAGCGGCTCGGGACAGGAGGTTGGCAAAAACATTCAGTACTTC

V: TRBV5-1
size: many
D: TRBD1
J: TRBJ2-7
CDR3: CASSLASGTDFYEQYF
DNA: TGCGCCAGCAGCTTGGCGTCCGGGACAGACTTCTACGAGCAGTACTTC

V: TRBV20-1
size: NA
D: TRBD2
J: TRBJ2-3
CDR3: CSAREGSGGRSVLNTQYF
DNA: TGCAGTGCTAGAGAGGGTAGCGGGGGGAGATCTGTATTGAATACGCAGTATTTT

V: TRBV21-1
size: NA
D: NA
J: TRBJ1-1
CDR3: CANRTGGRPMNTEAFF
DNA: TGTGCCAACAGGACAGGGGGCAGGCCCATGAACACTGAAGCTTTCTTT

V: TRBV7-9
size: few
D: TRBD2
J: TRBJ2-1
CDR3: CASSLTSETVHYNEQFF
DNA: TGTGCCAGCAGCTTAACTAGCGAGACGGTTCATTACAATGAGCAGTTCTTC

V: TRBV18
size: NA
D: TRBD2
J: TRBJ2-7
CDR3: CASSPDRLAGIEQYF
DNA: TGTGCCAGCTCACCGGACCGACTAGCGGGGATCGAGCAGTACTTC

V: TRBV5-1
size: many
D: NA
J: TRBJ2-5
CDR3: CASSLDSSQETQYF
DNA: TGCGCCAGCAGCTTGGACAGCTCCCAAGAGACCCAGTACTTC

V: TRBV3-1
size: NA
D: TRBD2
J: TRBJ2-4
CDR3: CASSQGPSGGGLAKNIQYF
DNA: TGTGCCAGCAGCCAAGGTCCTAGCGGAGGAGGGCTAGCCAAAAACATTCAGTACTTC

V: TRBV18
size: NA
D: NA
J: TRBJ2-3
CDR3: CASSPWSHSTDTQYF
DNA: TGTGCCAGCTCACCGTGGAGCCATAGCACAGATACGCAGTATTTT

V: TRBV11-2
size: NA
D: NA
J: TRBJ1-6
CDR3: CASSYRWARQGGSPPHF
DNA: TGTGCCAGCAGCTACCGTTGGGCCAGGCAGGGTGGTTCACCCCCCCACTTT

V: TRBV20-1
size: few
D: NA
J: TRBJ2-7
CDR3: CSARVGVRSYEQYF
DNA: TGCAGTGCTAGAGTTGGGGTTCGCTCCTACGAGCAGTACTTC

V: TRBV11-2
size: once
D: NA
J: TRBJ2-7
CDR3: CASGTYLEQYF
DNA: TGTGCCAGCGGCACATACCTCGAGCAGTACTTC